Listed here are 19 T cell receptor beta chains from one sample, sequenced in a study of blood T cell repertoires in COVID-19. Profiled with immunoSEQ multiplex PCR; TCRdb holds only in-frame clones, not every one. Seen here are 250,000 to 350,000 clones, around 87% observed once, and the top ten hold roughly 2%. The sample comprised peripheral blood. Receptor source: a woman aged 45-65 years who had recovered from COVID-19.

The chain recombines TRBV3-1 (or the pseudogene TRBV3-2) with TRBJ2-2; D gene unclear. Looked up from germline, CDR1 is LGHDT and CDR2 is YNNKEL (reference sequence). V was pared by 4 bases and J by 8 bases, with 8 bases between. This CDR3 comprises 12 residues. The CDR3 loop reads CASSPLSGELFF. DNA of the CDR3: TGTGCCAGCAGCCCTTTATCGGGGGAGCTGTTTTTT.

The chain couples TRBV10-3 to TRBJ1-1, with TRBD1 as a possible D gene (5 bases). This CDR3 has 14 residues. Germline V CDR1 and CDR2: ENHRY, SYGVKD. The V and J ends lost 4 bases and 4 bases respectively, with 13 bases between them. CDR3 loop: CAISGAGRSTEAFF. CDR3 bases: TGTGCCATCAGTGGTGCAGGGCGGAGCACTGAAGCTTTCTTT.

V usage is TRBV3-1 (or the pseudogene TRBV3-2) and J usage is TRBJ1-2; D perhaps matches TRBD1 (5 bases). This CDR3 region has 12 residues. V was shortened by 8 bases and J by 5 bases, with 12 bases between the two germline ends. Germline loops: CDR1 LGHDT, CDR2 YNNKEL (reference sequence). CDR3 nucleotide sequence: TGTGCCAGCGGGGGGACGGAATATGGCTACACCTTC. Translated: CASGGTEYGYTF.

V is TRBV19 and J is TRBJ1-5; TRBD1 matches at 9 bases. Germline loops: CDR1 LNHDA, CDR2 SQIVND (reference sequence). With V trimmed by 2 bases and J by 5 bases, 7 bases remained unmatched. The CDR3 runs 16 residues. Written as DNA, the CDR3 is TGTGCCAGTAGTATAATGGGGACAGGGAGCCATCAGCCCCAGCATTTT. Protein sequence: CASSIMGTGSHQPQHF.

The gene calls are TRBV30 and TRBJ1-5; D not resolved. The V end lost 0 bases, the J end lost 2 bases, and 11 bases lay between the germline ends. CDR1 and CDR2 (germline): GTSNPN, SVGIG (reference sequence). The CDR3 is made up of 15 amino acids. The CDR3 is CAWSVWQRGNQPQHF. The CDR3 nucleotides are TGTGCCTGGAGTGTATGGCAGAGGGGCAATCAGCCCCAGCATTTT.

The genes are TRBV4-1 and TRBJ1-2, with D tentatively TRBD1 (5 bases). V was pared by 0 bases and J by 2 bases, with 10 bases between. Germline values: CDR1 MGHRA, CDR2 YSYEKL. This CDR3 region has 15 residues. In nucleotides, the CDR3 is TGCGCCAGCAGCCAAGATTCGGGGGTGAACTATGGCTACACCTTC. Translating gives CASSQDSGVNYGYTF.

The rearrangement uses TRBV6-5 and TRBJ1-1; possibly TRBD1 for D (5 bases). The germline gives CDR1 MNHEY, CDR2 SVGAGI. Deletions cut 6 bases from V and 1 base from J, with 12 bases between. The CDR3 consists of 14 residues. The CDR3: CASSLQDENTEAFF. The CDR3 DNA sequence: TGTGCCAGCAGCCTACAGGATGAGAACACTGAAGCTTTCTTT.

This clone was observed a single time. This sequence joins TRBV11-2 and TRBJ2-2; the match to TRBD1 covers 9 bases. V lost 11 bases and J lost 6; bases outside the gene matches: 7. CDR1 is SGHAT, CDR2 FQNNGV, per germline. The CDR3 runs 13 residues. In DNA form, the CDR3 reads TGTGCCTCCGCGGACAGGGGCCCCGGGGAGCTGTTTTTT. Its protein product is CASADRGPGELFF.

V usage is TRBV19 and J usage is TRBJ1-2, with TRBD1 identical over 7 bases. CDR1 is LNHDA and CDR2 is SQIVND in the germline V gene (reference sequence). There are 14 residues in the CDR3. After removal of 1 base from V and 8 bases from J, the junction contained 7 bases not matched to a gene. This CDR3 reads CASSIGRGRGGYTF. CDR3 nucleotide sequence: TGTGCCAGTAGTATAGGAAGGGGGCGCGGCGGCTACACCTTC. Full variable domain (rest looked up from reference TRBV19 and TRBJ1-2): DGGITQSPKYLFRKEGQNVTLSCEQNLNHDAMYWYRQDPGQGLRLIYYSQIVNDFQKGDIAEGYSVSREKKESFPLTVTSAQKNPTAFYLCASSIGRGRGGYTFGSGTRLTVV.

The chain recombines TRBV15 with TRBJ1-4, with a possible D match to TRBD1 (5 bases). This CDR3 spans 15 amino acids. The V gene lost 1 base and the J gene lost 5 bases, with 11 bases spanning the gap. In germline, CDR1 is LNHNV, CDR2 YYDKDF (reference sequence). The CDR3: CATSRVGGSNEKLFF. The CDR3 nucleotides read TGTGCCACCAGCAGAGTGGGGGGGAGCAATGAAAAACTGTTTTTT.

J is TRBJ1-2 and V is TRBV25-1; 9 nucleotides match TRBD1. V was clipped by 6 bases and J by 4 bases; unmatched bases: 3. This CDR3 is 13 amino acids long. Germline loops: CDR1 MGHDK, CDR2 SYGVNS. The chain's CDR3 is CASSVDRGYGYTF. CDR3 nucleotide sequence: TGTGCCAGCAGCGTGGACAGGGGCTATGGCTACACCTTC.

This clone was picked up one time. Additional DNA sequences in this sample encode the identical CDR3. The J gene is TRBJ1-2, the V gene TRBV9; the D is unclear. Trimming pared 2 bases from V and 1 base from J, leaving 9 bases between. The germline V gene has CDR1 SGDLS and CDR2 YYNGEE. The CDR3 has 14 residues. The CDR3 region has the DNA TGTGCCAGCAGCGTGGCAGGAGGTAACTATGGCTACACCTTC. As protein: CASSVAGGNYGYTF.

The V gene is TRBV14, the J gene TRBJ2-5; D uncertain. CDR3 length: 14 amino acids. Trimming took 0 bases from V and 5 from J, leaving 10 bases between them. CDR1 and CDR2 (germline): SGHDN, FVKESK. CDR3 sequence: CASSQDPGLETQYF. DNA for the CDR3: TGTGCCAGCAGCCAAGATCCGGGTTTGGAGACCCAGTACTTC.

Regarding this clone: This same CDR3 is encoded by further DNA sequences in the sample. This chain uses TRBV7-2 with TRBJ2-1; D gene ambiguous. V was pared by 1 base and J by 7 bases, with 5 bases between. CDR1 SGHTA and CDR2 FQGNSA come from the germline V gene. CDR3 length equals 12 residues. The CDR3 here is CASSLGQNEQFF. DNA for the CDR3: TGTGCCAGCAGCTTAGGCCAGAATGAGCAGTTCTTC.

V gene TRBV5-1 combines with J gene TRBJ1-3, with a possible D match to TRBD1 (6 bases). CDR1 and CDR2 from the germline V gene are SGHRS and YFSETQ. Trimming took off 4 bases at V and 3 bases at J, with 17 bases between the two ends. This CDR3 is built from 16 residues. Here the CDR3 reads CASSAINTGSGNTIYF. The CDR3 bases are TGCGCCAGCAGCGCCATAAACACAGGGAGTGGAAACACCATATATTTT.

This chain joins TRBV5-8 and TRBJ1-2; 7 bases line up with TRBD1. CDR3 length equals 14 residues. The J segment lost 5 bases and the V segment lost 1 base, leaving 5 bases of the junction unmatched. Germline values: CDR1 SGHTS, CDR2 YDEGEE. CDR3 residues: CASSLRGLGYGYTF. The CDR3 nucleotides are TGTGCCAGCAGCTTGAGGGGGCTCGGATATGGCTACACCTTC.

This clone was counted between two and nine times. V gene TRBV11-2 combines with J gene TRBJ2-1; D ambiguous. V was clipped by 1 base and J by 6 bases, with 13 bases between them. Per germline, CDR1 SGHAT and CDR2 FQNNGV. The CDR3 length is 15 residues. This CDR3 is CASSLVGLVSNEQFF. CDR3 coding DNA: TGTGCCAGCAGCTTAGTCGGTCTAGTCTCCAATGAGCAGTTCTTC.

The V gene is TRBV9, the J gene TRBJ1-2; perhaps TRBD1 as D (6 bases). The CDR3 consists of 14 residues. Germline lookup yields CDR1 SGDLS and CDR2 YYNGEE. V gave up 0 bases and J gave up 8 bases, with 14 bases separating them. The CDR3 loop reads CASSVGGGIGGYTF. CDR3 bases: TGTGCCAGCAGCGTAGGAGGGGGAATAGGGGGCTACACCTTC.

The DNA for the CDR3 is TGTGCCAGCAGCGCCTCGACAGGGGGCGCAGACCAGCCCCAGCATTTT. Residues: CASSASTGGADQPQHF. The rearrangement uses TRBV7-9 and TRBJ1-5; 10 bases are shared with TRBD1. CDR3 length: 16 amino acids. The germline V gene has CDR1 SEHNR and CDR2 FQNEAQ (reference sequence). V lost 5 bases, J lost 7 bases, and 11 bases stayed unmatched.